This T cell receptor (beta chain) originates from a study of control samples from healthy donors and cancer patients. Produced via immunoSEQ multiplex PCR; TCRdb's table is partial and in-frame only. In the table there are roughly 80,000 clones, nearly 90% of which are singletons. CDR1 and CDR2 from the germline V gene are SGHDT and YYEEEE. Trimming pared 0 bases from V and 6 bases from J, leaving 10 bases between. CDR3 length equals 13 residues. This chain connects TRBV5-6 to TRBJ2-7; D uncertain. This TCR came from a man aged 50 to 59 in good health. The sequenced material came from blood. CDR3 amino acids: CASSLAGTFEQYF. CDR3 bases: TGTGCCAGCAGCTTGGCCGGTACGTTCGAGCAGTACTTC.